A single sample gave rise to the 22 T cell receptor beta chains below, sequenced in a study of blood T cell repertoires in COVID-19 (dated by TCRdb to between 2020 and 2021). Libraries were prepared through the immunoSEQ multiplex PCR assay. TCRdb took this table from immuneACCESS and kept in-frame rearrangements with V and J called. Such tables lack part of the clones; where checked against another copy, unresolved V genes explain under half of the gap, and the rest is unexplained. In all, the sample holds about 140,000 clones, and around 80% of those were seen once. The ten most abundant clones make up approximately 3.5% of the sample. The specimen was peripheral blood. The receptors shown here come from a man between 65 and 80 years old who had recovered from COVID-19.

The chain links TRBV3-1 (or the pseudogene TRBV3-2) to TRBJ2-7; tentative D call: TRBD2 (6 bases). CDR1 and CDR2 from the germline V gene are LGHDT and YNNKEL (reference sequence). The germline V and J ends were trimmed by 3 bases and 7 bases, with 13 bases remaining between them. The CDR3 loop spans 13 amino acids. The CDR3 DNA reads as TGTGCCAGCAGCCACGGGGACTCAGGTGAGCAGTACTTC. Protein sequence: CASSHGDSGEQYF.

This chain links TRBV6-6 with TRBJ2-2, with TRBD1 as a possible D gene (6 bases). The CDR3 is made up of 17 amino acids. V was shortened by 5 bases and J by 2 bases, with 18 bases between the two germline ends. From germline, CDR1 is MNHNY and CDR2 SVGAGI (reference sequence). CDR3 sequence reads: CASSRSSGTLNTGELFF. CDR3 sequence (DNA): TGTGCCAGCAGTCGTAGTTCCGGGACATTAAACACCGGGGAGCTGTTTTTT.

V usage is TRBV11-2 and J usage is TRBJ1-4; D possibly corresponds to TRBD1 (6 bases). Trimming stripped 5 bases from V and 2 bases from J, with 15 bases between. This CDR3 has 16 residues. CDR1 and CDR2 from the germline V gene are SGHAT and FQNNGV. CDR3 protein: CASSDQAGATNEKLFF. The CDR3 nucleotides read TGTGCCAGCAGCGACCAAGCGGGGGCGACTAATGAAAAACTGTTTTTT. Together with reference TRBV11-2 and TRBJ1-4, the CDR3 gives the full variable domain: EAGVAQSPRYKIIEKRQSVAFWCNPISGHATLYWYQQILGQGPKLLIQFQNNGVVDDSQLPKDRFSAERLKGVDSTLKIQPAKLEDSAVYLCASSDQAGATNEKLFFGSGTQLSVL.

The CDR3 region is CASSPGTGAYEQYF. In DNA, the CDR3 is TGTGCCAGCTCACCAGGGACAGGGGCTTACGAGCAGTACTTC. The gene calls are TRBV18 and TRBJ2-7, with TRBD1 identical over 10 bases. The germline CDR1 and CDR2 sequences are KGHSH and LQKENI. The CDR3 length is 14 residues. V was clipped by 2 bases and J by 4 bases; unmatched bases: 2.

The V and J genes are TRBV18 and TRBJ2-3; D is perhaps TRBD2 (5 bases). The CDR3 is 15 residues long. Deletions cut 2 bases from V and 4 bases from J, with 13 bases between. CDR1 is KGHSH, CDR2 LQKENI, per germline. The CDR3 region has the DNA TGTGCCAGCTCACCAACTGGAGGATGGGCAGATACGCAGTATTTT. Translated, it gives CASSPTGGWADTQYF.

V is TRBV18 and J is TRBJ2-1; perhaps TRBD2 as D (5 bases). V was trimmed by 3 bases and J by 5 bases, leaving 20 bases between them. In germline, CDR1 is KGHSH, CDR2 LQKENI. This CDR3 is built from 17 residues. The CDR3 region is CASSPASGARPNNEQFF. In DNA form, the CDR3 reads TGTGCCAGCTCACCTGCGAGCGGAGCCCGACCCAACAATGAGCAGTTCTTC. Using reference TRBV18 and TRBJ2-1 for the parts outside the CDR3, the full variable domain is NAGVMQNPRHLVRRRGQEARLRCSPMKGHSHVYWYRQLPEEGLKFMVYLQKENIIDESGMPKERFSAEFPKEGPSILRIQQVVRGDSAAYFCASSPASGARPNNEQFFGPGTRLTVL.

This clone was counted only a few times. This sequence joins TRBV5-4 and TRBJ1-1; a weak D match, TRBD1 (6 bases). With 4 bases removed from V and 1 base from J, the gap between germline ends came to 11 bases. The CDR3 is 14 residues long. In germline, CDR1 is SGHNT, CDR2 YYREEE (reference sequence). CDR3 protein: CASSRTASNTEAFF. CDR3 sequence (DNA): TGTGCCAGCAGCAGGACAGCCTCGAACACTGAAGCTTTCTTT. Filled out from reference TRBV5-4 and TRBJ1-1, the complete variable domain reads ETGVTQSPTHLIKTRGQQVTLRCSSQSGHNTVSWYQQALGQGPQFIFQYYREEENGRGNFPPRFSGLQFPNYSSELNVNALELDDSALYLCASSRTASNTEAFFGQGTRLTVV.

The chain carries TRBV4-1 and TRBJ1-2; 7 bases map to TRBD1. Germline V gives CDR1 MGHRA, CDR2 YSYEKL. The CDR3 sequence is 15 residues long. Germline trimming cut 0 bases from V and 8 bases from J; bases unmatched to any gene: 9. The CDR3 sequence: CASSQDHLGTEGYTF. The CDR3 DNA sequence: TGCGCCAGCAGCCAAGATCATCTCGGGACAGAGGGCTACACCTTC.

V is TRBV6-4 and J is TRBJ2-1; 11 bases map to TRBD2. The V segment lost 6 bases and the J segment 7 bases; nucleotides outside the gene matches: 8. This CDR3 is built from 15 residues. CDR1 is MRHNA and CDR2 is SNTAGT in the germline V gene. CDR3 DNA: TGTGCCAGCAGCCTCACTAGCGGGAGAGGGAATGAGCAGTTCTTC. Its translation is CASSLTSGRGNEQFF.

The table lists this clone with a few counts. The J gene is TRBJ1-3, the V gene TRBV18; D may be TRBD1 (5 bases). Germline-derived CDR1 and CDR2 are KGHSH and LQKENI. V was pared by 3 bases and J by 3 bases, with 15 bases between. The CDR3 contains 16 residues. CDR3 amino acids: CASSPNQQGRGNTIYF. The DNA for the CDR3 is TGTGCCAGCTCACCCAATCAGCAGGGCCGTGGAAACACCATATATTTT. Filled out from reference TRBV18 and TRBJ1-3, the complete variable domain reads NAGVMQNPRHLVRRRGQEARLRCSPMKGHSHVYWYRQLPEEGLKFMVYLQKENIIDESGMPKERFSAEFPKEGPSILRIQQVVRGDSAAYFCASSPNQQGRGNTIYFGEGSWLTVV.

The chain combines TRBV11-2 with TRBJ2-1, with a possible D match to TRBD1 (6 bases). This CDR3 has 12 residues. V was shortened by 6 bases and J by 10 bases, with 13 bases between the two germline ends. Germline CDR1 and CDR2: SGHAT and FQNNGV. CDR3 amino acids: CASRGGGGEQFF. The CDR3 coding sequence is TGTGCCAGCAGAGGTGGGGGCGGGGAGCAGTTCTTC.

V usage is TRBV14 and J usage is TRBJ1-2; D gene uncertain. From germline, CDR1 is SGHDN and CDR2 FVKESK. This CDR3 has 12 amino acids. The V end lost 3 bases, the J end lost 13 bases, and 15 bases lay between the germline ends. The CDR3 protein is CASSQGYSGSTF. The CDR3 nucleotides are TGTGCCAGCAGCCAGGGCTACTCCGGGAGCACCTTC.

The rearrangement links TRBV27 to TRBJ2-1; possible D gene TRBD2, 5 bases. Trimming left V 3 bases short and J 9 bases short, with 9 bases between. Germline lookup yields CDR1 MNHEY and CDR2 SMNVEV (reference sequence). This CDR3 has 12 amino acids. In DNA form, the CDR3 reads TGTGCCAGCAGTTTCCTAGAGGGTGAGCAGTTCTTC. It is translated as CASSFLEGEQFF.

CDR3 DNA sequence: TGTGCCAGCAGCCCAGAGGTGGACACTGAAGCTTTCTTT. Its protein is CASSPEVDTEAFF. The J gene is TRBJ1-1, the V gene TRBV7-9; D is unclear. The length of the CDR3 is 13 residues. The V end lost 5 bases, the J end lost 3 bases, and 10 bases lay between the germline ends. Germline CDR1 SEHNR, CDR2 FQNEAQ (reference sequence).

This chain joins TRBV6-6 and TRBJ1-2; TRBD1 matches at 7 bases. V was clipped by 3 bases and J by 1 base; unmatched bases: 5. Germline assignment: CDR1 MNHNY and CDR2 SVGAGI (reference sequence). The CDR3 has 15 residues. This CDR3 is CASSYSSGGNYGYTF. CDR3 bases: TGTGCCAGCAGTTATTCGTCAGGGGGTAACTATGGCTACACCTTC.

Only a few counts were recorded for this clone. The chain has TRBV3-1 (or the pseudogene TRBV3-2) and TRBJ2-3; 8 nucleotides agree with TRBD1. V shed 1 base, J shed 3 bases, and the junction held 6 bases outside the gene matches. Germline V lookup: CDR1 LGHDT, CDR2 YNNKEL (reference sequence). CDR3 length equals 16 residues. The CDR3 is CASSQALQGGTDTQYF. The CDR3 DNA sequence: TGTGCCAGCAGCCAAGCATTACAGGGGGGAACAGATACGCAGTATTTT.

The chain uses TRBV19 and TRBJ2-2; 8 nucleotides match TRBD1. CDR1 LNHDA and CDR2 SQIVND come from the germline V gene (reference sequence). Trimming removed 3 bases from V and 6 bases from J; junction bases left unmatched: 12. The CDR3 contains 17 residues. The CDR3: CASSIPRTGGIAGELFF. DNA for the CDR3: TGTGCCAGTAGTATCCCCCGAACAGGGGGTATCGCCGGGGAGCTGTTTTTT.

This sequence joins TRBV19 and TRBJ2-1; 9 nucleotides align to TRBD1. The CDR3 length is 16 residues. Germline trimming cut 4 bases from V and 2 bases from J; bases unmatched to any gene: 6. Germline CDR1 is LNHDA and CDR2 is SQIVND (reference sequence). This CDR3 reads CASSRTGTGTYNEQFF. In DNA, the CDR3 is TGTGCCAGTAGTAGAACCGGGACAGGGACCTACAATGAGCAGTTCTTC.

The rearrangement links TRBV6-5 to TRBJ1-2; D gene unclear. The CDR3 runs to 15 residues. V was clipped by 4 bases and J by 6 bases, with 18 bases between them. Per the germline V gene, CDR1 is MNHEY and CDR2 is SVGAGI. CDR3 DNA sequence: TGTGCCAGCAGTTTCTCCCCGGGAGCCCCCGATGGCTACACCTTC. This encodes CASSFSPGAPDGYTF.

CDR3 loop: CASATTSGPYNEQFF. The CDR3 nucleotides are TGTGCCAGTGCAACGACTAGCGGCCCCTACAATGAGCAGTTCTTC. The chain recombines TRBV19 with TRBJ2-1; 9 bases fit TRBD2. The J segment lost 2 bases and the V segment lost 8 bases, leaving 7 bases of the junction unmatched. Germline lookup yields CDR1 LNHDA and CDR2 SQIVND (reference sequence). The CDR3 covers 15 residues.

The V call is TRBV10-3, the J call TRBJ1-2, with 7 bases lining up with TRBD1. Trimming cost V 4 bases and J 0 bases; bases outside gene matches: 14. The CDR3 runs 18 residues. Germline CDR1 ENHRY, CDR2 SYGVKD. The CDR3 is CAISGTGQEQGANYGYTF. The CDR3 DNA reads TGTGCCATCAGTGGGACCGGACAGGAGCAAGGCGCTAACTATGGCTACACCTTC.

The chain carries TRBV11-3 and TRBJ2-3; D is unclear. V shed 4 bases and J shed 2 bases, with 10 bases lying between them. This CDR3 has 14 amino acids. The germline CDR1 and CDR2 sequences are SGHNT and YENEEA. The CDR3 protein is CASSSGPNTDTQYF. The CDR3 nucleotides read TGTGCCAGCAGCTCCGGTCCAAACACAGATACGCAGTATTTT.